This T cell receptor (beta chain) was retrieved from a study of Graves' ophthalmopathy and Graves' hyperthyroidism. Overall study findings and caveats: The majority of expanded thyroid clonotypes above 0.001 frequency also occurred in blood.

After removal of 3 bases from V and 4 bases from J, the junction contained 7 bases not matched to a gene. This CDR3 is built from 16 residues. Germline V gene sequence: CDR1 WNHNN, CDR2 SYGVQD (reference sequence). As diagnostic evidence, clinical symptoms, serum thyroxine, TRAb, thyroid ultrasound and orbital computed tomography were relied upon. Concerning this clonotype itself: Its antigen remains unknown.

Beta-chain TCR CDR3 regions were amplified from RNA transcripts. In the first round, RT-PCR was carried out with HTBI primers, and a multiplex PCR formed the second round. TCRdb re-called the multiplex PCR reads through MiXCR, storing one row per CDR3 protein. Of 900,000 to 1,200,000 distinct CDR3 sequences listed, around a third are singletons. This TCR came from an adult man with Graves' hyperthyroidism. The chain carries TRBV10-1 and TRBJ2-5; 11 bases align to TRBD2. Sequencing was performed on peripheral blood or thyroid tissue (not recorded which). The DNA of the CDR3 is TGCGCCAGCAGTGACCTGCGGGGACTAGCGGTAGAGACCCAGTACTTC. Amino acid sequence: CASSDLRGLAVETQYF.